The entry below gives a single TCR beta chain sequence along with its context. Per the authors' pipeline: Amplifying reference gene primers gave estimates of nucleated cell counts. Produced via immunoSEQ multiplex PCR; TCRdb's table is partial and in-frame only. V and J calls and clone size are given by that table; D and trimming were obtained from the DNA. Seen here are 400,000 to 550,000 clones, approximately 90% observed once, and the top ten hold approximately 4.3%. The sample comes from a study of blood T cell repertoires in COVID-19. Study-level background: The United States, Italy and Spain were the sources of the acute and convalescent COVID-19 samples. T cells, B-cell-depleted T cells, or PBMCs supplied cDNA or gDNA.

The germline gives CDR1 SGHAT, CDR2 FQNNGV. There are 14 residues in the CDR3. V gave up 7 bases and J gave up 8 bases; unmatched junction bases: 10. The chain has TRBV11-2 and TRBJ2-2; 7 bases line up with TRBD1. Sequencing used peripheral blood. The TCR originated in a woman aged 25 to 45 with acute or convalescent COVID-19. CDR3 residues: CASTYTGVAGELFF. The CDR3 DNA reads TGTGCCAGCACATATACAGGGGTGGCGGGGGAGCTGTTTTTT.